The 3 T cell receptor beta chains below were found in one sample sequenced in a study of neurological immune-mediated disorders. Indicated time point: longitudinal time-point 2. TCRdb used MiXCR to reprocess the 5' RACE reads, holding one entry per CDR3 protein. The sample yields tens of thousands of distinct CDR3 sequences, roughly an eighth seen once. The sequenced sample consisted of PBMCs. These receptors were obtained from a woman aged 40 to 49 in good health.

This clonotype was counted many times. The V gene is TRBV6-2 or TRBV6-3, the J gene TRBJ2-5; 7 nucleotides line up with TRBD1. Germline loops: CDR1 MNHEY, CDR2 SVGEGT. The CDR3 extends over 15 amino acids. The V segment lost 6 bases and the J segment 1 base; nucleotides outside the gene matches: 8. The CDR3 coding sequence is TGTGCCAGCAGACGACCCCCAGGGGGCCAAGAGACCCAGTACTTC. Protein sequence: CASRRPPGGQETQYF.

This clonotype came up many times. The chain employs TRBV4-3 and TRBJ2-7; D possibly corresponds to TRBD1 (6 bases). The CDR3 spans 11 residues. CDR1 and CDR2 (germline): LGHNA, YSLEER. Trimming shortened V by 5 bases and J by 11 bases, and 13 bases separated the two germline ends. The CDR3 sequence: CASSNTGIKYF. Here the CDR3 DNA reads TGCGCCAGCAGCAATACAGGGATAAAGTACTTC.

The sample holds many counts of this clonotype. V is TRBV5-5 and J is TRBJ1-1, with unresolved D. Between the trimmed V and J ends, which lost 2 bases and 1 base, there was a span of 12 bases. The CDR3 has 15 residues. Germline V CDR1 and CDR2: SGHKS, YYEKEE (reference sequence). This CDR3 reads CASSFWAGPNTEAFF. The CDR3 bases are TGTGCCAGCAGCTTTTGGGCAGGACCGAACACTGAAGCTTTCTTT.